The 32 T cell receptor beta chains given below trace back to one sample, sequenced in a study of blood T cell repertoires in COVID-19. Clones were read by immunoSEQ multiplex PCR, and TCRdb kept only the in-frame ones, dropping some. Of tens of thousands of clones in the sample, 70% to 75% are singletons; the top ten hold more than 20%. What was sequenced was peripheral blood. The receptor source for this set is a man between 70 and 80 years old with acute or convalescent COVID-19.

The rearrangement joins TRBV4-3 to TRBJ2-2; no clear D gene. CDR3 length: 14 amino acids. Trimming took 1 base from V and 4 from J, leaving 7 bases between them. Germline values: CDR1 LGHNA, CDR2 YSLEER. The CDR3 here is CASSQARSTGELFF. In nucleotides, the CDR3 is TGCGCCAGCAGCCAAGCAAGGAGCACCGGGGAGCTGTTTTTT.

The CDR3 loop reads CASSGDRGVGSNQPQHF. Here the CDR3 DNA reads TGTGCCAGCAGTGGAGACAGGGGTGTCGGAAGCAATCAGCCCCAGCATTTT. The rearrangement links TRBV6-1 to TRBJ1-5, with 8 bases identical to TRBD1. CDR3 length: 17 amino acids. Germline loops: CDR1 MNHNS, CDR2 SASEGT. J lost 1 base, V lost 4 bases, and 9 bases had no gene match.

This chain links TRBV6-5 with TRBJ1-2, with a tentative D call TRBD1 (6 bases). V lost 7 bases and J 10 bases, leaving 25 bases between the germline ends. Germline values: CDR1 MNHEY, CDR2 SVGAGI. This CDR3 spans 15 amino acids. The CDR3 DNA follows: TGTGCCAGCACCCTGGGGGCCACAACGTCCGTGGACTACACCTTC. Translation: CASTLGATTSVDYTF.

CDR3 nucleotide sequence: TGTGCCCCTATGAGGGCATTCGGTGATGATCAGCCCCAGCATTTT. Residues: CAPMRAFGDDQPQHF. The rearrangement links TRBV10-3 to TRBJ1-5; D ambiguous. The V gene's germline CDR1 is ENHRY and CDR2 SYGVKD. V was trimmed by 11 bases and J by 5 bases, leaving 22 bases between them. This CDR3 spans 15 amino acids.

The rearrangement joins TRBV20-1 to TRBJ1-2; 8 positions match TRBD1. Germline CDR1 is DFQATT and CDR2 is SNEGSKA (reference sequence). V was pared by 3 bases and J by 3 bases, with 3 bases of the junction left unmatched. CDR3 length: 13 residues. CDR3 nucleotides: TGCAGTGCTAGTCCACAGGGGGACTATGGCTACACCTTC. Protein product: CSASPQGDYGYTF.

The chain is built from TRBV9 and TRBJ2-3; a weak D match, TRBD2 (5 bases). Per germline, CDR1 SGDLS and CDR2 YYNGEE. The ends were cut back, 3 bases at V and 0 bases at J, with 8 bases in the middle. The CDR3 runs 14 residues. CDR3 residues: CASSATGSTDTQYF. Written as DNA, the CDR3 is TGTGCCAGCAGCGCGACGGGAAGCACAGATACGCAGTATTTT.

The rearrangement links TRBV21-1 to TRBJ2-7; TRBD2, the D gene given by the table, was not confirmed from the DNA. TRBV21-1 is a known pseudogene. This CDR3 region has 12 residues. The DNA for the CDR3 is TGTGCCAGCAGACTCCTCACCTACGAGCAGTACTTC. Its protein is CASRLLTYEQYF.

The V and J genes are TRBV5-8 and TRBJ1-2; D is perhaps TRBD1 (6 bases). The germline V gene has CDR1 SGHTS and CDR2 YDEGEE. This CDR3 comprises 14 residues. Trimming stripped 4 bases from V and 6 bases from J, with 16 bases between. CDR3 in DNA: TGTGCCAGCAGCCGGGGACCACGGACAGATGGCTACACCTTC. Amino acid sequence: CASSRGPRTDGYTF.

CDR3 nucleotides: TGTGCCAGCAGGACAGGGGGGAGCTCCTACGAGCAGTACTTC. Protein: CASRTGGSSYEQYF. V and J are TRBV28 and TRBJ2-7, with 9 bases matching TRBD1. The CDR3 has 14 residues. V shed 6 bases and J 0 bases; nucleotides not matched to a gene: 3. From germline, CDR1 is MDHEN and CDR2 SYDVKM.

This chain links TRBV12-3 or TRBV12-4 with TRBJ2-5; D possibly corresponds to TRBD1 (6 bases). Trimming took off 7 bases at V and 5 bases at J, with 14 bases between the two ends. The CDR3 totals 13 residues. CDR3 protein: CASTLGALETQYF. The CDR3 nucleotides read TGTGCCAGCACCCTGGGGGCTCTGGAGACCCAGTACTTC.

This clone came up a few times. The V call is TRBV5-6, the J call TRBJ2-1, with a possible D match to TRBD2 (6 bases). Germline V CDR1 and CDR2: SGHDT, YYEEEE. The CDR3 runs to 13 residues. The V end was cut by 4 bases, the J end by 8 bases, with 13 bases between. In nucleotides, the CDR3 is TGTGCCAGCAGCGCCCGGGAGAGACATGAGCAGTTCTTC. Its protein product is CASSARERHEQFF.

J is TRBJ2-2 and V is TRBV4-2; 14 positions agree with TRBD2. CDR3 length: 18 residues. After removal of 5 bases from V and 0 bases from J, the junction contained 5 bases not matched to a gene. The germline CDR1 and CDR2 sequences are LGHNA and YNFKEQ. Here the CDR3 reads CASSSRLAGGANTGELFF. Written as DNA, the CDR3 is TGTGCCAGCAGCTCCCGACTAGCGGGAGGGGCGAACACCGGGGAGCTGTTTTTT.

V is TRBV6-5 and J is TRBJ1-2; maybe TRBD1 (5 bases). Trimming pared 5 bases from V and 8 bases from J, leaving 21 bases between. The V gene's germline CDR1 is MNHEY and CDR2 SVGAGI. The CDR3 has 15 residues. DNA of the CDR3: TGTGCCAGCAGTCCCCGGGGGGATGCTTCAATAGGCTACACCTTC. Amino acid sequence: CASSPRGDASIGYTF.

The chain employs TRBV9 and TRBJ2-1; 7 positions agree with TRBD2. Germline V lookup: CDR1 SGDLS, CDR2 YYNGEE. V lost 2 bases, J lost 7 bases, and 12 bases stayed unmatched. The CDR3 is made up of 16 amino acids. The CDR3 spells CASSVEGLGFRNEQFF. Written as DNA, the CDR3 is TGTGCCAGCAGCGTCGAAGGACTAGGATTTAGGAATGAGCAGTTCTTC.

This clone was seen a handful of times. The J gene is TRBJ1-6, the V gene TRBV11-2, with a weak D call TRBD1 (5 bases). Deletions cut 3 bases from V and 5 bases from J, with 8 bases between. Germline lookup yields CDR1 SGHAT and CDR2 FQNNGV. This CDR3 region has 14 residues. In nucleotides, the CDR3 is TGTGCCAGCAGCTTTAGCAGGGATAATTCACCCCTCCACTTT. It yields the protein CASSFSRDNSPLHF.

The CDR3 region is CASSIDTGSDGYTF. CDR3 nucleotide sequence: TGTGCCAGTAGTATAGACACGGGATCGGATGGCTACACCTTC. The V gene is TRBV19, the J gene TRBJ1-2; D is unclear. V was pared by 0 bases and J by 6 bases, with 11 bases between. This CDR3 region has 14 residues. Germline CDR1 reads LNHDA; CDR2 reads SQIVND (reference sequence).

This clone was detected once. This chain connects TRBV27 to TRBJ2-7, with D unresolved. Germline V CDR1 and CDR2: MNHEY, SMNVEV (reference sequence). Trimming took off 6 bases at V and 3 bases at J, with 6 bases between the two ends. The CDR3 spans 11 residues. CDR3 in amino acids: CASSGFYEQYF. In DNA, the CDR3 is TGTGCCAGCAGCGGGTTCTACGAGCAGTACTTC.

The chain uses TRBV6-5 and TRBJ1-4, with D maybe TRBD1 (6 bases). V gave up 5 bases and J gave up 3 bases, with 13 bases separating them. This CDR3 has 15 residues. From germline, CDR1 is MNHEY and CDR2 SVGAGI. In DNA, the CDR3 is TGTGCCAGCAGTCCCGGGGGGCCCCCTAATGAAAAACTGTTTTTT. The encoded protein is CASSPGGPPNEKLFF.

This clone has only a few counts. This chain uses TRBV5-4 with TRBJ1-2, with TRBD1 matching over 7 bases. Germline V gives CDR1 SGHNT, CDR2 YYREEE (reference sequence). The CDR3 covers 15 residues. J lost 5 bases, V lost 1 base, and 8 bases had no gene match. The CDR3 is CASSLNRGSLYGYTF. The CDR3 DNA sequence: TGTGCCAGCAGCTTGAACAGGGGATCCCTTTATGGCTACACCTTC.

The rearrangement uses TRBV9 and TRBJ1-2, with unresolved D. V lost 4 bases to trimming and J lost 0 bases, with 13 bases between them. CDR1 SGDLS and CDR2 YYNGEE come from the germline V gene. The CDR3 spans 15 residues. CDR3 residues: CASSIYSSANYGYTF. In nucleotides, the CDR3 is TGTGCCAGCAGCATCTACAGCTCAGCTAACTATGGCTACACCTTC.

CDR3 protein: CATGVGGGPQHF. CDR3 DNA: TGTGCCACCGGCGTGGGGGGAGGTCCCCAGCATTTT. This chain links TRBV24-1 with TRBJ1-5; D possibly corresponds to TRBD1 (5 bases). This CDR3 has 12 amino acids. The germline V and J ends were trimmed by 9 bases and 10 bases, with 15 bases remaining between them. Germline V gene sequence: CDR1 KGHDR, CDR2 SFDVKD.

The CDR3 region is CASRTVTGELFF. DNA for the CDR3: TGTGCCAGCAGGACAGTTACCGGGGAGCTGTTTTTT. The chain employs TRBV6-5 and TRBJ2-2; perhaps TRBD1 as D (5 bases). Trimming shortened V by 6 bases and J by 5 bases, and 7 bases separated the two germline ends. Germline V gene lookup returns CDR1 MNHEY and CDR2 SVGAGI. The length of the CDR3 is 12 residues.

This clone was observed once. The genes are TRBV6-4 and TRBJ1-5; D is undetermined. The V end was cut by 0 bases, the J end by 4 bases, with 16 bases between. CDR1 MRHNA and CDR2 SNTAGT come from the germline V gene. This CDR3 contains 17 residues. CDR3 bases: TGTGCCAGCAGTGACTCGATCGTCGGGGTGTCTAATCAGCCCCAGCATTTT. Its protein is CASSDSIVGVSNQPQHF.

The J gene is TRBJ1-3, the V gene TRBV6-5; no definite D call. The CDR3 has 15 residues. Trimming pared 6 bases from V and 2 bases from J, leaving 14 bases between. Looked up from germline, CDR1 is MNHEY and CDR2 is SVGAGI. The CDR3 coding sequence is TGTGCCAGCAGCGCCGACATATTCGCTGGAAACACCATATATTTT. Translated: CASSADIFAGNTIYF.

The chain is built from TRBV2 and TRBJ1-1; unclear D gene. V shed 4 bases and J shed 3 bases, with 3 bases lying between them. Germline V CDR1 and CDR2: SNHLY, FYNNEI. The CDR3 is made up of 11 amino acids. CDR3 in amino acids: CASSADTEAFF. CDR3 sequence (DNA): TGTGCCAGCAGTGCAGACACTGAAGCTTTCTTT.

The CDR3 loop reads CASSLSWGHKPNSPLHF. CDR3 DNA sequence: TGTGCCAGCAGTTTAAGTTGGGGGCATAAGCCTAATTCACCCCTCCACTTT. This rearrangement joins TRBV27 to TRBJ1-6; D is perhaps TRBD1 (6 bases). There are 17 residues in the CDR3. Trimming shortened V by 2 bases and J by 6 bases, and 17 bases separated the two germline ends. Germline values: CDR1 MNHEY, CDR2 SMNVEV (reference sequence).

The J gene is TRBJ1-5, the V gene TRBV18; 8 bases agree with TRBD1. Losses at the gene ends were 6 bases for V and 2 bases for J; bases not matched to a gene: 6. Germline CDR1 KGHSH, CDR2 LQKENI. The CDR3 covers 15 residues. Here the CDR3 reads CASSRTGMGNQPQHF. The CDR3 nucleotides read TGTGCCAGCTCCCGGACAGGGATGGGCAATCAGCCCCAGCATTTT.

The chain carries TRBV19 and TRBJ2-1; 16 nucleotides line up with TRBD2. V trimming: 7 bases; J trimming: 10 bases; junction bases outside the gene matches: 7. This CDR3 has 15 residues. Looked up from germline, CDR1 is LNHDA and CDR2 is SQIVND (reference sequence). CDR3 in amino acids: CASNLGLAGGPEQFF. As DNA, the CDR3 is TGTGCCAGTAACCTGGGACTAGCGGGAGGGCCCGAGCAGTTCTTC.

This clone turned up a few times. This chain joins TRBV7-6 and TRBJ1-2; TRBD1 matches at 7 bases. CDR3 size: 18 residues. Germline CDR1 reads SGHVS; CDR2 reads FNYEAQ. Trimming removed 2 bases from V and 7 bases from J; junction bases left unmatched: 19. This CDR3 reads CASSLLPGTAPNYGGYTF. CDR3 DNA: TGTGCCAGCAGCTTACTACCCGGGACAGCCCCTAACTATGGTGGCTACACCTTC.

This clone was seen a few times. The chain couples TRBV11-2 to TRBJ1-2; the D gene is possibly TRBD1 (5 bases). V dropped 5 bases and J dropped 8 bases, with 18 bases sitting between them. There are 14 residues in the CDR3. In germline, CDR1 is SGHAT, CDR2 FQNNGV. The chain's CDR3 is CASSPQGASEGYTF. In DNA form, the CDR3 reads TGTGCCAGCAGCCCACAAGGGGCCTCAGAAGGCTACACCTTC.

The J gene is TRBJ2-2, the V gene TRBV3-1 (or the pseudogene TRBV3-2); TRBD1 matches at 9 bases. This CDR3 region has 15 residues. Germline CDR1 reads LGHDT; CDR2 reads YNNKEL (reference sequence). V lost 5 bases and J lost 3; bases outside the gene matches: 4. The CDR3 nucleotides are TGTGCCAGCAGCTCCGGGACAGGGTACACCGGGGAGCTGTTTTTT. Its translation: CASSSGTGYTGELFF.

The V and J genes are TRBV6-5 and TRBJ2-7; unclear D gene. With 2 bases removed from V and 3 bases from J, the gap between germline ends came to 14 bases. The CDR3 is 15 amino acids. CDR1 is MNHEY and CDR2 is SVGAGI in the germline V gene. The CDR3 here is CASSYALPEIYEQYF. The CDR3 nucleotides read TGTGCCAGCAGTTACGCTCTACCCGAAATCTACGAGCAGTACTTC.